This passage covers 2 T cell receptor beta chains from one sample sequenced in a study of T cells in localized non-small cell lung cancer. The assay was immunoSEQ multiplex PCR, and TCRdb's table has in-frame clones only and misses some. The data hold approximately 2,000 clones, with under 20% observed a single time. The material sequenced was lung tumor tissue, taken before any cancer treatment. Receptor source: a male donor at least 60 years old with stage I lung adenocarcinoma.

This clone was seen only a few times. The V call is TRBV7-5, the J call TRBJ2-7. TRBV7-5 is assigned pseudogene status. CDR3 length: 17 amino acids. CDR3 loop: CARSLPPSGTALVEQYF. CDR3 coding DNA: TGTGCCAGAAGCTTGCCCCCAAGCGGGACAGCCTTGGTTGAGCAGTACTTC.

This clone is labeled as medium-sized. V and J are TRBV11-3 and TRBJ1-6; 10 bases are a match to TRBD1. Trimming took 3 bases from V and 10 from J; bases not matched to a gene: 9. This CDR3 comprises 16 residues. Germline V gene sequence: CDR1 SGHNT, CDR2 YENEEA. The CDR3 reads CASSLDGGQGLSPLHF. CDR3 bases: TGTGCCAGCAGCTTGGATGGGGGACAGGGGCTCTCACCCCTCCACTTT.